The entry below describes one TCR beta chain. This record belongs to a study of blood T cell repertoires in COVID-19. On the study more broadly: Sites in the United States, Italy and Spain provided acute and convalescent COVID-19 samples.

J lost 5 bases, V lost 5 bases, and 11 bases had no gene match. Germline lookup yields CDR1 MNHEY and CDR2 SVGAGI. CDR3 length: 15 residues. Assay: immunoSEQ multiplex PCR; the TCRdb copy retains only in-frame clones and omits some. Among over 35,000 clones listed, 70% to 90% were seen once. The sequenced material came from peripheral blood. The chain recombines TRBV6-5 with TRBJ1-1; 7 bases are shared with TRBD1. This TCR was sampled from a human donor in a cohort sampled during active COVID-19. CDR3 sequence (DNA): TGTGCCAGCAGTCCGCAGACAGGGAAGCTAACTGAAGCTTTCTTT. Translation gives CASSPQTGKLTEAFF.